There are a few counts of the clone carrying this T cell receptor beta chain. Its target is not known. TCRdb recomputed calls from the reads with MiXCR, one row per CDR3 protein. This table has hundreds of thousands of distinct CDR3 sequences, around a third appearing once. This sample is part of a study of T cell repertoires in cytomegalovirus infection. Study as a whole: TCR beta signatures that were public indicated CMV infection and matching HLA type. Findings of the study overall: CMV-specific TCR beta clonotypes restricted by HLA-C dominated the ex vivo response. Adding up the frequency of public TCR beta families identified people who carried CMV plus the relevant HLA.

Per the germline V gene, CDR1 is SGHVS and CDR2 is FQNEAQ. V was clipped by 5 bases and J by 5 bases, with 18 bases between them. There are 16 residues in the CDR3. The source of this sequence is a human donor in good health (CMV status not recorded). Some clones in this sample may be carry-over from other donors' samples. The V gene is TRBV7-8, the J gene TRBJ2-2; weak D call: TRBD1 (5 bases). This material consisted of cultured PBMCs, taken from culture after CMV antigen stimulation. The CDR3 sequence is CASSPIPAAGTGELFF. Here the CDR3 DNA reads TGTGCCAGCAGCCCAATTCCTGCTGCAGGGACCGGGGAGCTGTTTTTT. Drawing the rest from reference TRBV7-8 and TRBJ2-2, the complete variable domain is GAGVSQSPRYKVAKRGQDVALRCDPISGHVSLFWYQQALGQGPEFLTYFQNEAQLDKSGLPSDRFFAERPEGSVSTLKIQRTQQEDSAVYLCASSPIPAAGTGELFFGEGSRLTVL.